Shown below are 14 T cell receptor beta chains from a single sample sequenced in a study of blood T cell repertoires in COVID-19. Clones were read by immunoSEQ multiplex PCR, and TCRdb kept only the in-frame ones, dropping some. In the table there are 150,000 or so clones, approximately 88% of which are singletons. Sample: peripheral blood. These receptor sequences come from a human donor in a cohort sampled during active COVID-19.

The V call is TRBV9, the J call TRBJ1-3; 7 bases agree with TRBD1. Germline V gene lookup returns CDR1 SGDLS and CDR2 YYNGEE. The CDR3 runs 12 residues. J lost 9 bases, V lost 3 bases, and 3 bases had no gene match. CDR3 region: CASSAEGATIYF. The CDR3 nucleotides read TGTGCCAGCAGCGCAGAGGGGGCCACCATATATTTT.

The genes are TRBV2 and TRBJ1-2; no clear D gene. Germline V gene lookup returns CDR1 SNHLY and CDR2 FYNNEI. This CDR3 comprises 14 residues. The V end lost 6 bases, the J end lost 0 bases, and 11 bases lay between the germline ends. CDR3: CASRVQAANYGYTF. The DNA of the CDR3 is TGTGCCAGCAGGGTCCAGGCCGCTAACTATGGCTACACCTTC.

V usage is TRBV6-1 and J usage is TRBJ1-2; tentative D call: TRBD1 (6 bases). Germline V gives CDR1 MNHNS, CDR2 SASEGT. The CDR3 has 16 amino acids. V gave up 6 bases and J gave up 4 bases, with 21 bases separating them. CDR3 coding DNA: TGTGCCAGCAGAGAACAGGGATTCAGTACGGGCTATGGCTACACCTTC. Its protein is CASREQGFSTGYGYTF.

This chain uses TRBV11-3 with TRBJ2-7, with 7 bases aligning to TRBD1. CDR3 length: 14 amino acids. V was clipped by 2 bases and J by 4 bases; unmatched bases: 5. Germline lookup yields CDR1 SGHNT and CDR2 YENEEA. This CDR3 reads CASSLSGGLYEQYF. For the CDR3, the DNA is TGTGCCAGCAGCTTATCAGGGGGTCTGTACGAGCAGTACTTC.

In its sample, this clone was seen once. The chain joins TRBV2 to TRBJ2-1, with 10 bases matching TRBD2. Looked up from germline, CDR1 is SNHLY and CDR2 is FYNNEI. With V trimmed by 0 bases and J by 6 bases, 2 bases remained unmatched. The CDR3 totals 15 residues. The CDR3 reads CASSEAGLAANEQFF. In DNA, the CDR3 is TGTGCCAGCAGTGAAGCAGGACTAGCGGCCAATGAGCAGTTCTTC.

The rearrangement links TRBV6-5 to TRBJ2-7; D is ambiguous. The CDR3 has 13 residues. V was cut by 5 bases and J by 6 bases, with 14 bases left in between. Per germline, CDR1 MNHEY and CDR2 SVGAGI. The CDR3 bases are TGTGCCAGCAGTAATGCAGGTTTGGGCGAGCAGTACTTC. As protein: CASSNAGLGEQYF.

This CDR3 reads CASSQAGQRFYEQYF. The CDR3, as DNA: TGTGCCAGCAGCCAAGCAGGACAGAGATTCTACGAGCAGTACTTC. The rearrangement joins TRBV3-1 (or the pseudogene TRBV3-2) to TRBJ2-7, with D maybe TRBD1 (6 bases). V lost 1 base to trimming and J lost 3 bases, with 13 bases between them. CDR3 size: 15 residues. Germline V gene data show CDR1 as LGHDT and CDR2 as YNNKEL (reference sequence).

This clone occurred a few times. The rearrangement joins TRBV4-3 to TRBJ2-3, with TRBD2 as a possible D gene (7 bases). V lost 4 bases, J lost 2 bases, and 13 bases lay in between. The V gene's germline CDR1 is LGHNA and CDR2 YSLEER. The CDR3 runs to 15 residues. The chain's CDR3 is CASSLAGAPTDTQYF. CDR3 in DNA: TGCGCCAGCAGCCTCGCGGGGGCCCCCACAGATACGCAGTATTTT.

This clone was counted once. The rearrangement joins TRBV6-6 to TRBJ1-2; TRBD1 agrees at 7 bases. The J segment lost 6 bases and the V segment lost 11 bases, leaving 18 bases of the junction unmatched. CDR1 is MNHNY and CDR2 is SVGAGI in the germline V gene (reference sequence). The CDR3 totals 15 residues. This chain's CDR3 is CAGQARDGSLDGYTF. As DNA, the CDR3 is TGTGCCGGACAGGCTCGGGACGGTTCCCTAGATGGCTACACCTTC.

V is TRBV10-3 and J is TRBJ1-2, with 9 nucleotides matching TRBD1. Germline CDR1 and CDR2: ENHRY and SYGVKD. CDR3 length: 14 residues. The trim removed 6 bases at V and 6 bases at J, leaving 8 bases unmatched. Here the CDR3 reads CAISWDRDLDGYTF. CDR3 DNA sequence: TGTGCCATCAGCTGGGACAGGGATCTTGATGGCTACACCTTC.

The chain carries TRBV7-9 and TRBJ2-3; 7 bases match TRBD2. Germline V lookup: CDR1 SEHNR, CDR2 FQNEAQ (reference sequence). CDR3 length equals 16 residues. V shed 5 bases, J shed 1 base, and the junction held 9 bases outside the gene matches. CDR3 DNA: TGTGCCAGCAGCCCCCGAAGCGGGGCTGGCACAGATACGCAGTATTTT. This translates into CASSPRSGAGTDTQYF.

The J gene is TRBJ1-5, the V gene TRBV12-3 or TRBV12-4; D perhaps matches TRBD1 (5 bases). Deletions cut 5 bases from V and 10 bases from J, with 12 bases between. CDR3 length: 12 amino acids. The CDR3 DNA reads TGTGCCAGCAGTCTCCCGGGGGGACCCCAGCATTTT. This codes for CASSLPGGPQHF.

The chain is built from TRBV9 and TRBJ1-1; D remains ambiguous. Trimming removed 2 bases at V and 0 bases at J, with 8 bases between. The germline CDR1 and CDR2 sequences are SGDLS and YYNGEE. There are 14 residues in the CDR3. CDR3 nucleotides: TGTGCCAGCAGCGTGTCGACATTGAACACTGAAGCTTTCTTT. Amino acid sequence: CASSVSTLNTEAFF.

This clone was seen only once. Other DNA sequences in the same sample also yield this CDR3. This sequence joins TRBV27 and TRBJ1-6; D remains ambiguous. Germline loops: CDR1 MNHEY, CDR2 SMNVEV (reference sequence). Trimming pared 5 bases from V and 0 bases from J, leaving 8 bases between. This CDR3 contains 15 residues. DNA of the CDR3: TGTGCCAGCAGTCCGTCCGGCTCCTATAATTCACCCCTCCACTTT. It translates to CASSPSGSYNSPLHF.